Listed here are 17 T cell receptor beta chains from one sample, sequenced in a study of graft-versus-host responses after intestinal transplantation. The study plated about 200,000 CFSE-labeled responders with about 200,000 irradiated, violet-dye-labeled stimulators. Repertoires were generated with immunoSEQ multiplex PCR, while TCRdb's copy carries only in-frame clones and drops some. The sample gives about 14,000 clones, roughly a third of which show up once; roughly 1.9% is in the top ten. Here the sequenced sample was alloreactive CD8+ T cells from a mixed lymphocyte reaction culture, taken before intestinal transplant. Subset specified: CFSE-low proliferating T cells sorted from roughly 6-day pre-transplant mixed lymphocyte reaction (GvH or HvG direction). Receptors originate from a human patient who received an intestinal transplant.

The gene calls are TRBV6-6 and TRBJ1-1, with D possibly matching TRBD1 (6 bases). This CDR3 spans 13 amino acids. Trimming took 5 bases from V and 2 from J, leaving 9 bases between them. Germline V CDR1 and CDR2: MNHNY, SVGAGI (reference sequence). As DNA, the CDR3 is TGTGCCAGCAGTCCAGGGGCAAACACTGAAGCTTTCTTT. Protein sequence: CASSPGANTEAFF.

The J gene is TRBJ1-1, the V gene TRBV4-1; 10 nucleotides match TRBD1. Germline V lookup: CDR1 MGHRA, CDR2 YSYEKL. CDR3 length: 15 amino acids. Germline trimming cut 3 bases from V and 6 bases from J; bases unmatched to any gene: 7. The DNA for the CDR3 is TGCGCCAGCAGCCAGGGACCGGGACAGGGGTCTGAAGCTTTCTTT. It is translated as CASSQGPGQGSEAFF.

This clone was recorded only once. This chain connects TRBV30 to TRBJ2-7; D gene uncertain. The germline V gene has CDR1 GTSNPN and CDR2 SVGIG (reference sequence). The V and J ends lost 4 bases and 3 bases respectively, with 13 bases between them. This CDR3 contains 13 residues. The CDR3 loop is CAWTPGLNYEQYF. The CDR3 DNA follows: TGTGCCTGGACGCCAGGTTTAAACTACGAGCAGTACTTC.

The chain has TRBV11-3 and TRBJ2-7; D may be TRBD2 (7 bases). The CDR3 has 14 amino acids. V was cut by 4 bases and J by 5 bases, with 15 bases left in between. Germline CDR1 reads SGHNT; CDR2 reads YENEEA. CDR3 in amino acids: CASSSRGADHEQYF. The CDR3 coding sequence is TGTGCCAGCAGCTCCCGGGGGGCCGACCACGAGCAGTACTTC. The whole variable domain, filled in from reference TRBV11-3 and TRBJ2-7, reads EAGVVQSPRYKIIEKKQPVAFWCNPISGHNTLYWYLQNLGQGPELLIRYENEEAVDDSQLPKDRFSAERLKGVDSTLKIQPAELGDSAVYLCASSSRGADHEQYFGPGTRLTVT.

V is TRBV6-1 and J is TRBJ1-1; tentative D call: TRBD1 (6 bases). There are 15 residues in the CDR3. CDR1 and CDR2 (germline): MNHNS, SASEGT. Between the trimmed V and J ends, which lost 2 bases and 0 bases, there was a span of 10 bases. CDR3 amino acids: CASSEIGQMNTEAFF. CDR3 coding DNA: TGTGCCAGCAGTGAAATTGGACAGATGAACACTGAAGCTTTCTTT.

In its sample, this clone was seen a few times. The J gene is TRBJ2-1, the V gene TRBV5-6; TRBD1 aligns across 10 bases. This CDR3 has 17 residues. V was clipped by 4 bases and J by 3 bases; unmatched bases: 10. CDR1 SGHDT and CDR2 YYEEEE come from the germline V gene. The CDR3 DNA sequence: TGTGCCAGCAGCCCAACTCACGGGACAGGGGTCTACAATGAGCAGTTCTTC. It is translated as CASSPTHGTGVYNEQFF.

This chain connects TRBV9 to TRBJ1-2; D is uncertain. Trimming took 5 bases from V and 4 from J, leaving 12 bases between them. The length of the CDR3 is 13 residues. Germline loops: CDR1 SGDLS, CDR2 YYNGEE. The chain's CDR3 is CASSGTPGYGYTF. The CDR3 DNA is TGTGCCAGCAGTGGTACTCCTGGCTATGGCTACACCTTC.

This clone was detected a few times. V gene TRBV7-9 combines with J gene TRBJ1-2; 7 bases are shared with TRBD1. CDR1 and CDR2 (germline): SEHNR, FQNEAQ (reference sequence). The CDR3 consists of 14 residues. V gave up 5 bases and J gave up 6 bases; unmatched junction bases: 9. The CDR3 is CASSPWTGPDGYTF. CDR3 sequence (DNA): TGTGCCAGCAGCCCATGGACAGGTCCTGATGGCTACACCTTC.

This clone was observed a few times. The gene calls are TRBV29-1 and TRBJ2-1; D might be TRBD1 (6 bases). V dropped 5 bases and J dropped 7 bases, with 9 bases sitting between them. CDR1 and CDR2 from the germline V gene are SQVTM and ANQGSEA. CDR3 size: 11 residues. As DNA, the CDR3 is TGCAGCGTTTCTACAGGGAATGAGCAGTTCTTC. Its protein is CSVSTGNEQFF.

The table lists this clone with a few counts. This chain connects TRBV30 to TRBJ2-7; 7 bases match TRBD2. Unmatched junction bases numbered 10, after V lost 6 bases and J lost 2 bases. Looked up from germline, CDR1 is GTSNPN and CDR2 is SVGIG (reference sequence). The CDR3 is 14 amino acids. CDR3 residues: CACQALAATYEQYF. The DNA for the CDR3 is TGTGCCTGCCAGGCGCTAGCGGCGACCTACGAGCAGTACTTC.

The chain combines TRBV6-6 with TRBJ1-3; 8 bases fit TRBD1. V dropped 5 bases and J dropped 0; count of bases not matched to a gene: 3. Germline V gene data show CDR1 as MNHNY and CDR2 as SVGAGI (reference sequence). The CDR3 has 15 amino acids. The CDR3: CASSPGTGSGNTIYF. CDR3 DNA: TGTGCCAGCAGTCCCGGGACAGGCTCTGGAAACACCATATATTTT.

CDR3 in amino acids: CASSFLAGTINEQFF. The CDR3 DNA reads as TGTGCCAGCAGTTTCCTAGCGGGGACCATCAATGAGCAGTTCTTC. The rearrangement uses TRBV6-5 and TRBJ2-1; 9 bases line up with TRBD2. The CDR3 spans 15 residues. CDR1 and CDR2 from the germline V gene are MNHEY and SVGAGI. J was trimmed by 6 bases and V by 4 bases; bases with no gene match: 7.

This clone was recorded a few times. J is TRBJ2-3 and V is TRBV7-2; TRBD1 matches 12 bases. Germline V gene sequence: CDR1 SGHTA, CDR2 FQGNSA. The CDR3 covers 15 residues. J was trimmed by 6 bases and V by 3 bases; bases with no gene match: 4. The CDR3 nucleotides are TGTGCCAGCAGCTTGAGCGGGACAGGGGGCGATACGCAGTATTTT. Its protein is CASSLSGTGGDTQYF.

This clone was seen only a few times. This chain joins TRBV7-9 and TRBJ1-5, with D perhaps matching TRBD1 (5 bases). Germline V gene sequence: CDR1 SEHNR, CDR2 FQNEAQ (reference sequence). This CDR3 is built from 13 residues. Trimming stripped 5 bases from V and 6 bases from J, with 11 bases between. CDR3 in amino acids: CASSLGTVQPQHF. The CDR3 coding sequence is TGTGCCAGCAGCCTCGGGACTGTTCAGCCCCAGCATTTT.

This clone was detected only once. CDR3 region: CASSIPGSYNEQFF. CDR3 DNA sequence: TGTGCCAGTAGTATTCCCGGTTCCTACAATGAGCAGTTCTTC. The chain carries TRBV19 and TRBJ2-1; D is ambiguous. Germline V gene lookup returns CDR1 LNHDA and CDR2 SQIVND (reference sequence). The CDR3 contains 14 residues. V was pared by 3 bases and J by 1 base, with 7 bases between.

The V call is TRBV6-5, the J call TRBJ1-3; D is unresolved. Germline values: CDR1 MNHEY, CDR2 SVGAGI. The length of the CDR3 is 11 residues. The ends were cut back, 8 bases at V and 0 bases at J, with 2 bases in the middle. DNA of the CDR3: TGTGCCAGCCTCTCTGGAAACACCATATATTTT. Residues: CASLSGNTIYF.

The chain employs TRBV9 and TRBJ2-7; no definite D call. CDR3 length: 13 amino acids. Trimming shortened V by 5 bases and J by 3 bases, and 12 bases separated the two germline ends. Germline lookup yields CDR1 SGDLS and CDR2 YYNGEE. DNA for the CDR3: TGTGCCAGCAGTGCCCACGGTGACTACGAGCAGTACTTC. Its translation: CASSAHGDYEQYF.